The sequence of this TCR beta chain was determined in a study of early T cells in non-severe SARS-CoV-2 infection. TCRdb re-derived calls from the 5' RACE reads in MiXCR, one entry per CDR3 protein. The sample holds over 50,000 distinct CDR3 sequences; around an eighth are singletons and the top ten take 2.9%. The V gene's germline CDR1 is SGHAT and CDR2 FQNNGV. The CDR3 spans 16 residues. The ends lost 4 bases at V and 4 bases at J; junction bases unmatched: 9. The TCR comes from an adult who was a healthcare worker with PCR-confirmed SARS-CoV-2 infection or an uninfected control (not recorded which). This chain joins TRBV11-2 and TRBJ2-3; TRBD2 aligns across 9 bases. The specimen sequenced was whole blood. The CDR3 region is CASSYQPGLAADTQYF. The CDR3 DNA is TGTGCCAGCAGCTACCAACCGGGACTAGCAGCAGATACGCAGTATTTT.